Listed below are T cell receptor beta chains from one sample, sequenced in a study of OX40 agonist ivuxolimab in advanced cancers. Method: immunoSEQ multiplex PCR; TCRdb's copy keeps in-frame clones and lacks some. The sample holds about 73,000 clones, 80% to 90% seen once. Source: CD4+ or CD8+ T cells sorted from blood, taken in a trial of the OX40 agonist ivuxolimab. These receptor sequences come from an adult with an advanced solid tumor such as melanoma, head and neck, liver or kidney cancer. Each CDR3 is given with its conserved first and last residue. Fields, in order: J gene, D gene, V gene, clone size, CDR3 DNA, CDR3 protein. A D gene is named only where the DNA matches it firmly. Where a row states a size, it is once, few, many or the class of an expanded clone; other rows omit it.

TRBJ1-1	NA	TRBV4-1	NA	TGCGCCAGCAGCCAACTAGACTCAGGGAACACTGAAGCTTTCTTT	CASSQLDSGNTEAFF
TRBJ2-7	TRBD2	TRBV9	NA	TGTGCCAGCAGCGTCAGCGGGAGCGCCTACGAGCAGTACTTC	CASSVSGSAYEQYF
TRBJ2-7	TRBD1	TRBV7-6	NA	TGTGCCAGCAGCGGCTCCCAGGGGGACAGAACCTACGAGCAGTACTTC	CASSGSQGDRTYEQYF
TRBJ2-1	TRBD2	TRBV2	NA	TGTGCCAGCAGTGATAGCGGGGGGGCGGATGAGCAGTTCTTC	CASSDSGGADEQFF
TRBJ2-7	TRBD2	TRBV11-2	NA	TGTGCCAGCAGCTGGACTAGCGGGATGCAGTACTTC	CASSWTSGMQYF
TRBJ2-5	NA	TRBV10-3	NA	TGTGCCATCACTCCAGGAGGACGGCTGGAGACCCAGTACTTC	CAITPGGRLETQYF
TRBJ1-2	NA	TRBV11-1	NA	TGTGCCAGCAGCTTATTCGACCTGGGCGATACGGGGGGCTACACCTTC	CASSLFDLGDTGGYTF
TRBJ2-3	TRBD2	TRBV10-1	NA	TGCGCCAGCAGTGACCGGACTAGCGATGTCGGCACAGATACGCAGTATTTT	CASSDRTSDVGTDTQYF
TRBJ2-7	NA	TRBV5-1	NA	TGCGCCAGCAGCTACAACTACGAGCAGTACTTC	CASSYNYEQYF
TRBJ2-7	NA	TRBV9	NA	TGTGCCAGCAGCGTAGGGCTCGTCGGGGGGCTAGGGGACGAGCAGTACTTC	CASSVGLVGGLGDEQYF
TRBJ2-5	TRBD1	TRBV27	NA	TGTGCCAGCAGTTCATACCCTCAGTTACTCGGGGACAGCCAAGAGACCCAGTACTTC	CASSSYPQLLGDSQETQYF
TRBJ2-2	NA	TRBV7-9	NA	TGTGCCAGCAGCACATTGAGGAGCCCCGGGGAGCTGTTTTTT	CASSTLRSPGELFF
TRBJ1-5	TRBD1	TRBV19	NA	TGTGCCAGTAGTATAGCGGCAGGGGGAAACCAGCCCCAGCATTTT	CASSIAAGGNQPQHF
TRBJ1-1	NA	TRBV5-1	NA	TGCGCCAGCAGCTCCAATCGGATGAACACTGAAGCTTTCTTT	CASSSNRMNTEAFF
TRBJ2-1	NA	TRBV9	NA	TGTGCCAGCAGCGTGAATAGCGGATACAATGAGCAGTTCTTC	CASSVNSGYNEQFF
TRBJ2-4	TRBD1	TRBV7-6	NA	TGTGCCAGCAGCTCGGGACAGGGGAACATTCAGTACTTC	CASSSGQGNIQYF
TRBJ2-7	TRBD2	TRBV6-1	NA	TGTGCCAGCAGTGAAGGACTAGCGGGGGGCTTATACGAGCAGTACTTC	CASSEGLAGGLYEQYF
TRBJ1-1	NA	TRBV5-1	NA	TGCGCCAGCAGCTTGGAAGGGGGGCTAACTGAAGCTTTCTTT	CASSLEGGLTEAFF
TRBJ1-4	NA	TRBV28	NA	TGTGCCAGCAGTTTCCCCCCCGCGCAGGGTGAAAAACTGTTTTTT	CASSFPPAQGEKLFF
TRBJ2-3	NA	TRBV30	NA	TGTGCCTGGAGTGCCCTCTCACTTGGCACAGATACGCAGTATTTT	CAWSALSLGTDTQYF
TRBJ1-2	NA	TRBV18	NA	TGTGCCAGCTTCGGACTGGACTATGGCTACACCTTC	CASFGLDYGYTF
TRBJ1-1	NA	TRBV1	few	TGCACCAGCCCCCGGAGTTTACAGGGCAACATGAACACTGAAGCTTTCTTT	CTSPRSLQGNMNTEAFF
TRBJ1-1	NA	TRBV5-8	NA	TGTGCCAGCACCCAAGGTGGGACAACCGAAGCTTTCTTT	CASTQGGTTEAFF
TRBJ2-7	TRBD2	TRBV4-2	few	TGTGCCAGCGCCTACGGGACTAGCGGATTCGCGGGGGGCGAGCAGTACTTC	CASAYGTSGFAGGEQYF
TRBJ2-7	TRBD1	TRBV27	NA	TGTGCCAGCAGTCCATTCGGACAGGCCGTCCACGAGCAGTACTTC	CASSPFGQAVHEQYF
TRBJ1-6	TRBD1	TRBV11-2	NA	TGTGCCAGCAGCTTCCGACAGGGTAATTCACCCCTCCACTTT	CASSFRQGNSPLHF
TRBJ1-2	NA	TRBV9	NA	TGTGCCAGCAGCGTAGAGGCAGGGGCAGACAACTATGGCTACACCTTC	CASSVEAGADNYGYTF
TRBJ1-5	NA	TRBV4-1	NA	TGCGCCAGCAGCCATGCAGGTCAGCCCCAGCATTTT	CASSHAGQPQHF
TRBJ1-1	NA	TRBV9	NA	TGTGCCAGCATCCCCCGAAGGGATTTGAGTACTGAAGCTTTCTTT	CASIPRRDLSTEAFF
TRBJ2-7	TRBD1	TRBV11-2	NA	TGTGCCAGCAGACACATCGGACAGGGCGACGAGCAGTACTTC	CASRHIGQGDEQYF
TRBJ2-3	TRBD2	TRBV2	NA	TGTGCCAGCAATACAGGTCCCGGTTTTAGCGGGGCCACAGATACGCAGTATTTT	CASNTGPGFSGATDTQYF